This T cell receptor beta chain was identified during a study of blood T cell repertoires in COVID-19. Study-wide background: Whether acute or convalescent, the COVID-19 samples came from the United States, Italy and Spain. In each case, the material was cDNA or gDNA derived from T cells, B-cell-depleted T cells, or PBMCs.

The CDR3 is 15 residues long. The V gene lost 4 bases and the J gene lost 5 bases, with 17 bases spanning the gap. Germline values: CDR1 MNHNY, CDR2 SVGAGI (reference sequence). Source study methods: Nucleated cell number was recorded as an estimate derived from reference gene primer amplification. This table comes from immunoSEQ multiplex PCR, and its TCRdb copy is limited to in-frame clones, with some not included. The V and J calls and clone size come from that table; D and trimming were worked out from the DNA. The sample holds roughly 100,000 clones; approximately 84% are singletons and the top ten take around a quarter.

Sequenced material: peripheral blood. The receptor comes from a man between 60 and 75 years old with acute or convalescent COVID-19. The chain recombines TRBV6-6 with TRBJ1-2; D call uncertain. CDR3 in amino acids: CASSSHSGEGYGYTF. The CDR3 nucleotides read TGTGCCAGCAGTTCGCACAGCGGGGAAGGATATGGCTACACCTTC.